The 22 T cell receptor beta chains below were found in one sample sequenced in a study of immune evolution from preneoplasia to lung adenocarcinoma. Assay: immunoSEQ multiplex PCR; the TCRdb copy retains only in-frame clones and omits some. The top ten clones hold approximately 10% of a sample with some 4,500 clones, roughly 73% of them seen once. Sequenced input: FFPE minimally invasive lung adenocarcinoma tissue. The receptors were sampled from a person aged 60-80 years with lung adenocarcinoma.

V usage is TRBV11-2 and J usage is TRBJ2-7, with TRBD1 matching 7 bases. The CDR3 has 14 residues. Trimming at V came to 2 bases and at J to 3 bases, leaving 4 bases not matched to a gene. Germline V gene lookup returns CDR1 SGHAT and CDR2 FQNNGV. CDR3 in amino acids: CASSLSRQGYEQYF. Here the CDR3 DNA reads TGTGCCAGCAGCTTAAGTCGACAGGGCTACGAGCAGTACTTC.

The CDR3 region is CASSLNEQYF. Here the CDR3 DNA reads TGTGCCAGCAGTTTAAACGAGCAGTACTTC. The V call is TRBV28, the J call TRBJ2-7, with unresolved D. V was pared by 2 bases and J by 5 bases, with 1 base between. Per germline, CDR1 MDHEN and CDR2 SYDVKM. The CDR3 has 10 residues.

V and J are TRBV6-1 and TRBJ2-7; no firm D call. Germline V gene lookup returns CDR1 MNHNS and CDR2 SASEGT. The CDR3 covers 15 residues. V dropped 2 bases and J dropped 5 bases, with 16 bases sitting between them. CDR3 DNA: TGTGCCAGCAGTGAACGATCGGTGTATCCGGACGAGCAGTACTTC. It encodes CASSERSVYPDEQYF.

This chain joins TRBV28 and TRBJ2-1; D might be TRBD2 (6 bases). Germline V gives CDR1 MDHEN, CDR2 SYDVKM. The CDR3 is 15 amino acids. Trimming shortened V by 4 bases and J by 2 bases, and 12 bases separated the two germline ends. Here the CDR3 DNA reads TGTGCCAGCAGTTCGGGAGAGTATACCTACAATGAGCAGTTCTTC. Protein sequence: CASSSGEYTYNEQFF.

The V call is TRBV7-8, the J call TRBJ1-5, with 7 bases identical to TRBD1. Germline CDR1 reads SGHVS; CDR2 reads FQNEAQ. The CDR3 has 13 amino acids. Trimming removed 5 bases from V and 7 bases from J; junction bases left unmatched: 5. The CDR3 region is CASSGTENQPQHF. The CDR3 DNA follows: TGTGCCAGCAGCGGGACAGAGAACCAGCCCCAGCATTTT.

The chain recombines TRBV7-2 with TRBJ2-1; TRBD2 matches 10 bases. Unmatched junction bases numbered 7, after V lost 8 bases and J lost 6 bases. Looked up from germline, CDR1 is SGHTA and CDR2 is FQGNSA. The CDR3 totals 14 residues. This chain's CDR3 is CASARASGSNEQFF. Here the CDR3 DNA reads TGTGCCAGCGCGCGGGCTAGCGGGAGCAATGAGCAGTTCTTC.

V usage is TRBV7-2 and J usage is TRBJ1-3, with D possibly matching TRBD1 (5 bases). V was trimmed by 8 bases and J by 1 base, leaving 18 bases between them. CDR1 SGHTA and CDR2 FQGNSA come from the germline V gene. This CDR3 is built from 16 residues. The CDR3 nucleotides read TGTGCCAGCTCTTGGGGCCGTTTGGGATCTGGAAACACCATATATTTT. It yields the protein CASSWGRLGSGNTIYF.

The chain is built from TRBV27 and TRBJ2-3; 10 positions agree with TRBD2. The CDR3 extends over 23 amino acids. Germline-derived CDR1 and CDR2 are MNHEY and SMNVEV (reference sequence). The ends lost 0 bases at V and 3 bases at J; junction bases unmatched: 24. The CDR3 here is CASSLSGVGLAGVRTPRTDTQYF. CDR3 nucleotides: TGTGCCAGCAGTTTATCGGGTGTCGGGCTAGCGGGAGTAAGGACCCCGAGGACAGATACGCAGTATTTT.

CDR3 coding DNA: TGCAGCGTCAGTCGTACAGGGGATCAGCCCCAGCATTTT. The encoded protein is CSVSRTGDQPQHF. This chain uses TRBV29-1 with TRBJ1-5; 7 bases map to TRBD1. The CDR3 extends over 13 amino acids. Germline assignment: CDR1 SQVTM and CDR2 ANQGSEA. V shed 6 bases and J 5 bases; nucleotides not matched to a gene: 7.

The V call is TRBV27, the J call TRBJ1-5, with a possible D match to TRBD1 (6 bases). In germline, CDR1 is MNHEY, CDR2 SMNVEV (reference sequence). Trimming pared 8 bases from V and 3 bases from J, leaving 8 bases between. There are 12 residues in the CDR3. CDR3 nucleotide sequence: TGTGCCAGCGGACAGTACAATCAGCCCCAGCATTTT. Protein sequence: CASGQYNQPQHF.

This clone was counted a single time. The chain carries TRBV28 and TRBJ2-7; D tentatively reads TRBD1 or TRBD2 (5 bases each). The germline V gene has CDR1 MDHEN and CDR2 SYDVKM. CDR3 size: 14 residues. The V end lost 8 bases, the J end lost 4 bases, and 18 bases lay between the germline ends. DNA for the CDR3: TGTGCCAGCCAGGGCAGCCAGGGAGCTTACGAGCAGTACTTC. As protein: CASQGSQGAYEQYF.

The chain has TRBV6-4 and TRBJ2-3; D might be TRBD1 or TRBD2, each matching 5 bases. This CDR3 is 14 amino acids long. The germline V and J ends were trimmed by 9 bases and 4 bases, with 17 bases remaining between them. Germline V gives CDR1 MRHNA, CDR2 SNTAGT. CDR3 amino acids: CARRDPVRSDTQYF. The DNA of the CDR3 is TGTGCCAGACGGGACCCAGTTCGTTCAGATACGCAGTATTTT.

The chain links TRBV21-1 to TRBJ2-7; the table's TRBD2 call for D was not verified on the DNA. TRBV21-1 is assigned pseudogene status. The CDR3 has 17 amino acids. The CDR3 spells CASSPPTGLAGTYEQYF. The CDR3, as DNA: TGTGCCAGCAGCCCCCCTACGGGACTAGCGGGAACCTACGAGCAGTACTTC.

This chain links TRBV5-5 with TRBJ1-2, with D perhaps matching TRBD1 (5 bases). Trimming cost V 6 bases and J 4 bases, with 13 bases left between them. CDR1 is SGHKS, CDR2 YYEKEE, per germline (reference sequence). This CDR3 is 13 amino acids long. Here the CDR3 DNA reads TGTGCCAGCACCGGGGGACGGTTCTATGGCTACACCTTC. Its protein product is CASTGGRFYGYTF.

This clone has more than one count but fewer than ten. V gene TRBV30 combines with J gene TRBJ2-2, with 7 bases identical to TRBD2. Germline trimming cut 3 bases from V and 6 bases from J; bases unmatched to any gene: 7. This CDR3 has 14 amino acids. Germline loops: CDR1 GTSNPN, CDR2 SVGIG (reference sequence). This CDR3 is CAWRGGSGAGELFF. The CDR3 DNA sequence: TGTGCCTGGAGGGGAGGGTCGGGTGCCGGGGAGCTGTTTTTT.

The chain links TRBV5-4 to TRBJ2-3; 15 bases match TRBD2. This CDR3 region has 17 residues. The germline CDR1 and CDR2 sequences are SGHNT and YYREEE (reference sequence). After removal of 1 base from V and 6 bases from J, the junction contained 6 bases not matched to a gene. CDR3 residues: CASSLPGTSGRSDTQYF. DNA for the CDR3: TGTGCCAGCAGCTTGCCTGGGACTAGCGGGAGGAGTGATACGCAGTATTTT.

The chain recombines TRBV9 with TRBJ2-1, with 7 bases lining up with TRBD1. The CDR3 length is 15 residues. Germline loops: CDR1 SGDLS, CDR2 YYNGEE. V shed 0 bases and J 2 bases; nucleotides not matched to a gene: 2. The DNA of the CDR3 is TGTGCCAGCAGCGTAGTGGGACAGACCTACAATGAGCAGTTCTTC. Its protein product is CASSVVGQTYNEQFF.

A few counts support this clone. The CDR3: CASRPEDRNEQFF. DNA of the CDR3: TGTGCCAGCAGACCTGAGGACCGGAATGAGCAGTTCTTC. The chain combines TRBV5-4 with TRBJ2-1; no reliable D call. V was clipped by 5 bases and J by 7 bases, with 13 bases between them. The germline V gene encodes CDR1 SGHNT and CDR2 YYREEE (reference sequence). The CDR3 is made up of 13 amino acids.

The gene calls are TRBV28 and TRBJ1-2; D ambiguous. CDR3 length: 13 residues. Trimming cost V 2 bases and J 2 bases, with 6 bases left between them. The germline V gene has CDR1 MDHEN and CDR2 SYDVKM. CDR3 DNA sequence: TGTGCCAGCAGTTTACCCAGAAACTATGGCTACACCTTC. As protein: CASSLPRNYGYTF.

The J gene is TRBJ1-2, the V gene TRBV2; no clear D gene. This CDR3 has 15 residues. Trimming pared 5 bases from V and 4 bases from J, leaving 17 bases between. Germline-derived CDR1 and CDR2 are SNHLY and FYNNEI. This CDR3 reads CASSNRVTYGYGYTF. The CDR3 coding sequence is TGTGCCAGCAGTAATCGGGTAACTTACGGCTATGGCTACACCTTC.

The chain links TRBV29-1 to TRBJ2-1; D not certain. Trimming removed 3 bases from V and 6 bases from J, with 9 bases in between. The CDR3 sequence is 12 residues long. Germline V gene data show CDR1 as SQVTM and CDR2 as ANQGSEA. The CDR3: CSVDGVSNEQFF. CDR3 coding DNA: TGCAGCGTTGATGGGGTCTCCAATGAGCAGTTCTTC.

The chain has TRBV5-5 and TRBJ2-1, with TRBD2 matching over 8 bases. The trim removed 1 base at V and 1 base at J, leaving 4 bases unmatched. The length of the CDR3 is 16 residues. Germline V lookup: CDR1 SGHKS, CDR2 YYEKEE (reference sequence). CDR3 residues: CASSLTGGPSYNEQFF. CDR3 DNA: TGTGCCAGCAGCTTGACGGGAGGGCCTTCCTACAATGAGCAGTTCTTC. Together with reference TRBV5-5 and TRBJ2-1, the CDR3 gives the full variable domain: DAGVTQSPTHLIKTRGQQVTLRCSPISGHKSVSWYQQVLGQGPQFIFQYYEKEERGRGNFPDRFSARQFPNYSSELNVNALLLGDSALYLCASSLTGGPSYNEQFFGPGTRLTVL.